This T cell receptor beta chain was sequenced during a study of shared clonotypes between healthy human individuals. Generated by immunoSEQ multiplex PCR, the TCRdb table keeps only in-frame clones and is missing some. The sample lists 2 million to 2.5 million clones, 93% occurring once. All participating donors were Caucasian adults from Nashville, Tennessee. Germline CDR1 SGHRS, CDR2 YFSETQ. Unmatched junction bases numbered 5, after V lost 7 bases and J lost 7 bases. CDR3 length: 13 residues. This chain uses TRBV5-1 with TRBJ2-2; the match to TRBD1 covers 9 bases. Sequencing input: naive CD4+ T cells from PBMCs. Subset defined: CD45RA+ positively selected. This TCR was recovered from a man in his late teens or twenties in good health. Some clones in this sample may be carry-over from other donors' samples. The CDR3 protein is CASRGQGSGELFF. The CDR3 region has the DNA TGCGCCAGCCGCGGACAGGGGAGCGGGGAGCTGTTTTTT.